This record covers a single TCR beta chain. Study processing details: Amplification from reference gene primers served as the basis for estimated nucleated cell counts. TCRdb's copy holds only in-frame clones and misses some; the assay was immunoSEQ multiplex PCR. V, J and clone size are those of that table, while D and trimming were read from the DNA. The sample shows 150,000 to 200,000 clones, around 83% of them seen only once. Germline CDR1 SQVTM, CDR2 ANQGSEA. This CDR3 region has 11 residues. V gave up 6 bases and J gave up 12 bases; unmatched junction bases: 7. The sample is drawn from a study of blood T cell repertoires in COVID-19. Study at large: PBMCs, B-cell-depleted T cells, or T cells were the source of the cDNA or gDNA that made up the material.

The TCR comes from a woman in her forties with acute or convalescent COVID-19. The sample taken for sequencing was peripheral blood. The chain carries TRBV29-1 and TRBJ1-5; 8 bases line up with TRBD1. The CDR3 protein is CSVSMDRDQHF. The DNA of the CDR3 is TGCAGCGTCTCTATGGACAGGGACCAGCATTTT. The full variable domain, in which reference TRBV29-1 and TRBJ1-5 provide the parts outside the CDR3, is SAVISQKPSRDICQRGTSLTIQCQVDSQVTMMFWYRQQPGQSLTLIATANQGSEATYESGFVIDKFPISRPNLTFSTLTVSNMSPEDSSIYLCSVSMDRDQHFGDGTRLSIL.